What follows are 30 T cell receptor beta chains derived from one specimen sequenced in a study of control samples from healthy donors and cancer patients. Libraries were prepared by immunoSEQ multiplex PCR; TCRdb keeps only in-frame clonotypes and omits some of them. The sample lists 100,000 or so clones, approximately 90% seen once, with roughly 0.9% in the top ten. Material: blood. Source of these receptors: a woman aged 30 to 39 in good health.

CDR3 in amino acids: CASSESGLSYEQYF. CDR3 DNA: TGCGCCAGCAGTGAGTCCGGGCTCTCCTACGAGCAGTACTTC. The chain uses TRBV10-1 and TRBJ2-7, with D uncertain. The CDR3 loop spans 14 amino acids. Germline V gene data show CDR1 as WNHNN and CDR2 as SYGVQD (reference sequence). V shed 0 bases and J shed 0 bases, with 6 bases lying between them.

The chain joins TRBV18 to TRBJ2-4; D call uncertain. V was trimmed by 3 bases and J by 0 bases, leaving 12 bases between them. Germline CDR1 is KGHSH and CDR2 is LQKENI. This CDR3 spans 16 amino acids. CDR3: CASSPLPNLAKNIQYF. As DNA, the CDR3 is TGTGCCAGCTCACCTCTGCCTAACCTAGCCAAAAACATTCAGTACTTC.

The chain combines TRBV11-2 with TRBJ1-3, with 7 bases aligning to TRBD1. Germline CDR1 SGHAT, CDR2 FQNNGV. There are 15 residues in the CDR3. With 5 bases clipped from V and 0 bases from J, the junction kept 4 bases outside the gene matches. The CDR3 is CASSATGASGNTIYF. CDR3 nucleotide sequence: TGTGCCAGCAGCGCAACAGGGGCCTCTGGAAACACCATATATTTT.

V gene TRBV6-6 combines with J gene TRBJ2-1, with D unclear. Deletions cut 6 bases from V and 5 bases from J, with 5 bases between. CDR1 and CDR2 from the germline V gene are MNHNY and SVGAGI (reference sequence). This CDR3 contains 11 residues. The CDR3 here is CASRGNNEQFF. CDR3 sequence (DNA): TGTGCCAGCAGGGGTAACAATGAGCAGTTCTTC.

The chain employs TRBV5-1 and TRBJ1-6, with 7 bases matching TRBD1. The CDR3 has 15 amino acids. The V gene end was trimmed by 2 bases and the J gene end by 5 bases; junction bases not matched to a gene: 4. Germline V gives CDR1 SGHRS, CDR2 YFSETQ. CDR3 amino acids: CASSFGQVNNSPLHF. DNA of the CDR3: TGCGCCAGCAGCTTCGGACAGGTCAATAATTCACCCCTCCACTTT.

The chain couples TRBV20-1 to TRBJ1-2; D uncertain. This CDR3 spans 11 amino acids. Germline lookup yields CDR1 DFQATT and CDR2 SNEGSKA (reference sequence). This chain's CDR3 is CGPEQSYGYTF. DNA for the CDR3: TGCGGCCCCGAACAGAGCTATGGCTACACCTTC.

This chain connects TRBV5-1 to TRBJ1-1; D uncertain. V lost 8 bases, J lost 4 bases, and 18 bases lay in between. CDR3 length: 14 amino acids. Germline-derived CDR1 and CDR2 are SGHRS and YFSETQ. The CDR3 reads CASTPRGVFTEAFF. The CDR3, as DNA: TGCGCCAGTACCCCCCGTGGGGTGTTCACTGAAGCTTTCTTT. Complete variable domain (other parts from reference TRBV5-1 and TRBJ1-1): KAGVTQTPRYLIKTRGQQVTLSCSPISGHRSVSWYQQTPGQGLQFLFEYFSETQRNKGNFPGRFSGRQFSNSRSEMNVSTLELGDSALYLCASTPRGVFTEAFFGQGTRLTVV.

The chain combines TRBV6-2 or TRBV6-3 with TRBJ1-6; no reliable D call. Looked up from germline, CDR1 is MNHEY and CDR2 is SVGEGT. The V and J ends lost 5 bases and 3 bases respectively, with 8 bases between them. The length of the CDR3 is 14 residues. The CDR3 protein is CASSRGVYNSPLHF. The CDR3 nucleotides are TGTGCCAGCAGTCGCGGGGTCTATAATTCACCCCTCCACTTT.

V is TRBV24-1 and J is TRBJ2-2, with 9 bases that match TRBD1. V shed 3 bases and J 1 base; nucleotides not matched to a gene: 5. The V gene's germline CDR1 is KGHDR and CDR2 SFDVKD. The CDR3 has 17 residues. CDR3 in DNA: TGTGCCACCAGTGATCCACAGGGGGCGAAGAACACCGGGGAGCTGTTTTTT. This gives the protein CATSDPQGAKNTGELFF.

The chain links TRBV5-6 to TRBJ2-7; D remains ambiguous. Deletions cut 0 bases from V and 1 base from J, with 5 bases between. The germline V gene has CDR1 SGHDT and CDR2 YYEEEE. This CDR3 has 13 amino acids. The DNA for the CDR3 is TGTGCCAGCAGCTTGGCTGCTTCCTACGAGCAGTACTTC. This encodes CASSLAASYEQYF.

The chain employs TRBV6-4 and TRBJ1-1; 7 bases agree with TRBD1. This CDR3 is built from 13 residues. Germline CDR1 reads MRHNA; CDR2 reads SNTAGT. V was pared by 3 bases and J by 7 bases, with 5 bases of the junction left unmatched. The DNA of the CDR3 is TGTGCCAGCAGTGAGGGACAGACGAATGAAGCTTTCTTT. Amino acid sequence: CASSEGQTNEAFF.

A few counts support this clone. The chain recombines TRBV19 with TRBJ1-1; D is unresolved. Looked up from germline, CDR1 is LNHDA and CDR2 is SQIVND (reference sequence). V shed 6 bases and J shed 0 bases, with 11 bases lying between them. The CDR3 runs 14 residues. DNA of the CDR3: TGTGCCAGTAGACGTTTGGGGATGAACACTGAAGCTTTCTTT. Translating it yields CASRRLGMNTEAFF.

The chain has TRBV4-2 and TRBJ2-1; TRBD1 aligns across 7 bases. The length of the CDR3 is 14 residues. V was clipped by 1 base and J by 7 bases; unmatched bases: 4. Looked up from germline, CDR1 is LGHNA and CDR2 is YNFKEQ. CDR3 bases: TGTGCCAGCAGCCAAGGACAGGGTGGAAATGAGCAGTTCTTC. Translating it yields CASSQGQGGNEQFF.

This clone was seen a single time. The chain joins TRBV19 to TRBJ2-2, with 12 bases that match TRBD1. This CDR3 has 16 residues. Germline V gene data show CDR1 as LNHDA and CDR2 as SQIVND (reference sequence). V shed 6 bases, J shed 6 bases, and the junction held 8 bases outside the gene matches. The CDR3 region is CASRNLGQGAAGELFF. DNA for the CDR3: TGTGCCAGTAGAAACCTGGGACAGGGGGCAGCCGGGGAGCTGTTTTTT.

This clone was recorded only once. The rearrangement uses TRBV5-6 and TRBJ2-1; 8 bases line up with TRBD2. Germline CDR1 and CDR2: SGHDT and YYEEEE. The V and J ends lost 3 bases and 7 bases, in that order; junction bases with no gene match: 6. This CDR3 is built from 14 residues. The chain's CDR3 is CASSWRSGRNEQFF. The CDR3 DNA sequence: TGTGCCAGCAGCTGGAGAAGCGGGAGAAATGAGCAGTTCTTC. Using reference TRBV5-6 and TRBJ2-1 for the parts outside the CDR3, the full variable domain is DAGVTQSPTHLIKTRGQQVTLRCSPKSGHDTVSWYQQALGQGPQFIFQYYEEEERQRGNFPDRFSGHQFPNYSSELNVNALLLGDSALYLCASSWRSGRNEQFFGPGTRLTVL.

V usage is TRBV7-3 and J usage is TRBJ2-5, with a tentative D call TRBD2 (5 bases). Germline-derived CDR1 and CDR2 are SGHTA and FQGTGA. The germline V and J ends were trimmed by 5 bases and 3 bases, with 10 bases remaining between them. This CDR3 spans 13 amino acids. CDR3 amino acids: CASSGSGEETQYF. CDR3 nucleotides: TGTGCCAGCAGCGGAAGCGGAGAAGAGACCCAGTACTTC.

The J gene is TRBJ1-4, the V gene TRBV4-2, with D possibly matching TRBD1 (5 bases). V shed 0 bases and J shed 1 base, with 12 bases lying between them. Germline V gives CDR1 LGHNA, CDR2 YNFKEQ. The CDR3 length is 17 residues. The CDR3 spells CASSQDLGGVTNEKLFF. CDR3 DNA sequence: TGTGCCAGCAGCCAAGATCTCGGGGGGGTAACTAATGAAAAACTGTTTTTT.

The chain has TRBV9 and TRBJ1-4; D is ambiguous. This CDR3 region has 12 residues. Trimming took off 0 bases at V and 7 bases at J, with 4 bases between the two ends. The germline V gene has CDR1 SGDLS and CDR2 YYNGEE. DNA for the CDR3: TGTGCCAGCAGCGTAGACGGTGAAAAACTGTTTTTT. Translating gives CASSVDGEKLFF.

This clone appeared once. Other DNA sequences within the sample encode an identical CDR3. The chain joins TRBV5-1 to TRBJ1-5; 10 bases align to TRBD1. CDR1 SGHRS and CDR2 YFSETQ come from the germline V gene. After removal of 0 bases from V and 6 bases from J, the junction contained 3 bases not matched to a gene. The CDR3 length is 15 residues. The CDR3 DNA sequence: TGCGCCAGCAGCTTGGGACAGGGGGCGAGTCAGCCCCAGCATTTT. Translation: CASSLGQGASQPQHF.

The rearrangement links TRBV10-1 to TRBJ1-4, with D hard to call. CDR3 length: 12 residues. V was trimmed by 2 bases and J by 11 bases, leaving 9 bases between them. Germline V gives CDR1 WNHNN, CDR2 SYGVQD (reference sequence). The chain's CDR3 is CASSEGSEKLFF. For the CDR3, the DNA is TGCGCCAGCAGTGAGGGCTCGGAGAAACTGTTTTTT.

The genes are TRBV4-1 and TRBJ2-1, with 9 nucleotides matching TRBD1. The CDR3 consists of 17 residues. Germline CDR1 MGHRA, CDR2 YSYEKL. Unmatched junction bases numbered 10, after V lost 0 bases and J lost 7 bases. The CDR3 DNA reads as TGCGCCAGCAGCCAAGATTACAGGGGGCCGAGGCCTAATGAGCAGTTCTTC. This gives the protein CASSQDYRGPRPNEQFF.

The genes are TRBV3-1 (or the pseudogene TRBV3-2) and TRBJ1-3; 7 nucleotides match TRBD1. This CDR3 contains 14 residues. CDR1 LGHDT and CDR2 YNNKEL come from the germline V gene (reference sequence). V lost 7 bases, J lost 4 bases, and 7 bases stayed unmatched. The CDR3 region is CASTRQGTGNTIYF. CDR3 DNA sequence: TGTGCCAGCACCCGACAGGGTACAGGAAACACCATATATTTT.

The gene calls are TRBV10-3 and TRBJ2-3; no reliable D call. Germline CDR1 ENHRY, CDR2 SYGVKD. The CDR3 is 13 amino acids. V was pared by 4 bases and J by 1 base, with 6 bases between. CDR3 DNA: TGTGCCATCAGTGCGGACCGCACAGATACGCAGTATTTT. This encodes CAISADRTDTQYF.

The CDR3 DNA reads as TGTGCCAGTAGTTCGGGACACCGGAACACCGGGGAGCTGTTTTTT. Translating it yields CASSSGHRNTGELFF. This chain connects TRBV19 to TRBJ2-2; tentatively, D is TRBD1 (6 bases). Trimming left V 5 bases short and J 1 base short, with 11 bases between. Germline CDR1 and CDR2: LNHDA and SQIVND (reference sequence). The CDR3 spans 15 residues.

In its sample, this clone was seen once. V gene TRBV19 combines with J gene TRBJ2-1, with 9 bases matching TRBD1. This CDR3 comprises 15 residues. Germline V lookup: CDR1 LNHDA, CDR2 SQIVND (reference sequence). V gave up 6 bases and J gave up 5 bases; unmatched junction bases: 8. CDR3 nucleotide sequence: TGTGCCAGTAGGGGACAGGGAACCCCACACAATGAGCAGTTCTTC. As protein: CASRGQGTPHNEQFF.

CDR3 bases: TGCGCCAGCAGCCAAGCCGGGACACTCCGTAATGAAAAACTGTTTTTT. Translated, it gives CASSQAGTLRNEKLFF. The genes are TRBV4-1 and TRBJ1-4; perhaps TRBD1 as D (6 bases). V was shortened by 1 base and J by 4 bases, with 13 bases between the two germline ends. Germline CDR1 is MGHRA and CDR2 is YSYEKL. The CDR3 is made up of 16 amino acids.

J is TRBJ1-1 and V is TRBV5-5; D unclear. Trimming cost V 0 bases and J 1 base, with 7 bases left between them. This CDR3 spans 14 amino acids. Germline values: CDR1 SGHKS, CDR2 YYEKEE (reference sequence). CDR3 in amino acids: CASSLAGENTEAFF. In DNA, the CDR3 is TGTGCCAGCAGCTTGGCCGGGGAGAACACTGAAGCTTTCTTT. Supplemented by reference TRBV5-5 and TRBJ1-1, the full variable domain reads DAGVTQSPTHLIKTRGQQVTLRCSPISGHKSVSWYQQVLGQGPQFIFQYYEKEERGRGNFPDRFSARQFPNYSSELNVNALLLGDSALYLCASSLAGENTEAFFGQGTRLTVV.

This chain joins TRBV5-6 and TRBJ2-7, with a weak D call TRBD2 (5 bases). Trimming stripped 1 base from V and 3 bases from J, with 8 bases between. Germline V gene lookup returns CDR1 SGHDT and CDR2 YYEEEE. The CDR3 sequence is 13 residues long. CDR3 bases: TGTGCCAGCAGCTTGACGGCGGGCTACGAGCAGTACTTC. This codes for CASSLTAGYEQYF.

CDR3 sequence (DNA): TGTGCCAGCAGCTTGAGGACAGGGGGCGTAGAGACCCAGTACTTC. Protein sequence: CASSLRTGGVETQYF. V is TRBV5-8 and J is TRBJ2-5; 11 nucleotides align to TRBD1. CDR1 and CDR2 (germline): SGHTS, YDEGEE. Germline trimming cut 1 base from V and 4 bases from J; bases unmatched to any gene: 3. There are 15 residues in the CDR3.

The V and J genes are TRBV10-2 and TRBJ1-1, with TRBD1 matching 7 bases. Germline trimming cut 3 bases from V and 0 bases from J; bases unmatched to any gene: 4. This CDR3 region has 15 residues. Germline CDR1 reads WSHSY; CDR2 reads SAAADI. CDR3 loop: CASSEQGLVNTEAFF. CDR3 bases: TGCGCCAGCAGTGAACAGGGGCTGGTGAACACTGAAGCTTTCTTT.